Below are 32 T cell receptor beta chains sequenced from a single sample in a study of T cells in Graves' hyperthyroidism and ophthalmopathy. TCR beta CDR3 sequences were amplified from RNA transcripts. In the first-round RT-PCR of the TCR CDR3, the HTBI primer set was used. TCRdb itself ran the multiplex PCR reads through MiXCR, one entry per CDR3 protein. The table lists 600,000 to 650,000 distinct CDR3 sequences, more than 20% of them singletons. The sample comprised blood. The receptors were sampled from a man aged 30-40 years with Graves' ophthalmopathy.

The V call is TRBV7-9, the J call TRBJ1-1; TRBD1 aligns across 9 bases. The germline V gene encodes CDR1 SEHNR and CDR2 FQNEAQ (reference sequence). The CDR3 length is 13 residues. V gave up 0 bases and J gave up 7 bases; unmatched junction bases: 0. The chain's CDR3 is CASSLATGGEAFF. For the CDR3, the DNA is TGTGCCAGCAGCTTAGCGACAGGGGGTGAAGCTTTCTTT.

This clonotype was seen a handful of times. The CDR3 DNA sequence: TGTGCCAGCAGTGTAGAGAGCAATCAGCCCCAGCATTTT. Residues: CASSVESNQPQHF. This rearrangement joins TRBV6-1 to TRBJ1-5; no firm D call. The length of the CDR3 is 13 residues. Germline CDR1 and CDR2: MNHNS and SASEGT. Trimming pared 4 bases from V and 1 base from J, leaving 5 bases between.

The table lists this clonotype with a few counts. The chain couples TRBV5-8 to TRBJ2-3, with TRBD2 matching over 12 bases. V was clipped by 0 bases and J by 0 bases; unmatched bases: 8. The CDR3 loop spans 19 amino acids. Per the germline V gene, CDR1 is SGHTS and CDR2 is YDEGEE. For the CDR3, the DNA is TGTGCCAGCAGCTTGGAAGGACTAGCGGGAAACCCTAGCACAGATACGCAGTATTTT. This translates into CASSLEGLAGNPSTDTQYF.

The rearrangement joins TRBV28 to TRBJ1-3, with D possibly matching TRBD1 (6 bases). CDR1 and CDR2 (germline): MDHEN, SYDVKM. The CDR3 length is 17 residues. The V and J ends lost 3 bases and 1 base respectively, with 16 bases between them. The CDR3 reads CASSFGAGELSGNTIYF. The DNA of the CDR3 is TGTGCCAGCAGTTTTGGGGCAGGGGAGCTATCTGGAAACACCATATATTTT.

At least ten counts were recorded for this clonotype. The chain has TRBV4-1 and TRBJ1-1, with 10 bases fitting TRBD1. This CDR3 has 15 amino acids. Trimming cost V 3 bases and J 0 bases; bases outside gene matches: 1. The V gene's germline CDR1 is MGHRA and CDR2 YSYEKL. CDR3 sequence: CASSQGQGMNTEAFF. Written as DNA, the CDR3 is TGCGCCAGCAGCCAGGGACAGGGGATGAACACTGAAGCTTTCTTT.

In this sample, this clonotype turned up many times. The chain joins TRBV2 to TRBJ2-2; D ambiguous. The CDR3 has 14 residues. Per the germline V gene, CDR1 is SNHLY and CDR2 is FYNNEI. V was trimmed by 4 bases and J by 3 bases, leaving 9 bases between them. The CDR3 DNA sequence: TGTGCCAGCAGTGTCCAACGGGACACCGGGGAGCTGTTTTTT. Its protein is CASSVQRDTGELFF.

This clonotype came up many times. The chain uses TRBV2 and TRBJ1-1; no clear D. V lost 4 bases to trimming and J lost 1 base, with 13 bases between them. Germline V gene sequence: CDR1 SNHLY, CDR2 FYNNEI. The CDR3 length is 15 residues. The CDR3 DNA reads TGTGCCAGCAGTGCGTCGCTCAACGCGAACACTGAAGCTTTCTTT. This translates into CASSASLNANTEAFF.

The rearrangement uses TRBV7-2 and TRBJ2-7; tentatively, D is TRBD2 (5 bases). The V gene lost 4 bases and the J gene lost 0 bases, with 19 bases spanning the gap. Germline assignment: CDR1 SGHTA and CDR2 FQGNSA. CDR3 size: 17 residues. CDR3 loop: CASSSPKLVTLSYEQYF. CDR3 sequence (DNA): TGTGCCAGCAGCTCACCAAAACTAGTCACCCTCTCCTACGAGCAGTACTTC.

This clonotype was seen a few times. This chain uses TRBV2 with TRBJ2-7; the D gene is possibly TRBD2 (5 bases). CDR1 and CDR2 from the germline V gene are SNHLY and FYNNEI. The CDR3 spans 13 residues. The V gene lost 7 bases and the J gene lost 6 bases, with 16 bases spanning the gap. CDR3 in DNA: TGTGCCAGCACGGAGATACCCGGACTCGAGCAGTACTTC. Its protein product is CASTEIPGLEQYF.

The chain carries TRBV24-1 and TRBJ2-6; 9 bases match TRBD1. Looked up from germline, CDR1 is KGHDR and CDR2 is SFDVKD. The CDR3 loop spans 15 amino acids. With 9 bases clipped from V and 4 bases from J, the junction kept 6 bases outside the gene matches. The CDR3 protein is CATGDRDSGANVLTF. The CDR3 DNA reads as TGTGCCACCGGGGACAGGGATTCGGGGGCCAACGTCCTGACTTTC.

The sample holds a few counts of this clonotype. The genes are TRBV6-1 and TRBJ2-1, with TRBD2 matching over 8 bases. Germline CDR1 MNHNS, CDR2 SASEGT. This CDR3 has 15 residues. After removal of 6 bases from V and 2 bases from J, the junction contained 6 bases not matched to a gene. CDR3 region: CASRPGTSAYNEQFF. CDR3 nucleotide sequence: TGTGCCAGCAGACCCGGGACTAGTGCCTACAATGAGCAGTTCTTC.

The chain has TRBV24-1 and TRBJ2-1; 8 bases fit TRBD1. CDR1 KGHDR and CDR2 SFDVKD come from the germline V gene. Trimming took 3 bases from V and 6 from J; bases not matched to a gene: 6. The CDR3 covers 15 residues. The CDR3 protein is CATSDARGQANEQFF. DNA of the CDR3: TGTGCCACCAGTGATGCTAGGGGACAGGCCAATGAGCAGTTCTTC.

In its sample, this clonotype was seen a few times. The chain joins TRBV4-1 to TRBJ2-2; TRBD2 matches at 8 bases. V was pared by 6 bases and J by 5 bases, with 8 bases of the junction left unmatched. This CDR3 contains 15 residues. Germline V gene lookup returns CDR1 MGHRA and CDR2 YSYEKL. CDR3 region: CASRPSAGGTGELFF. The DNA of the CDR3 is TGCGCCAGCAGGCCAAGCGCGGGAGGTACCGGGGAGCTGTTTTTT.

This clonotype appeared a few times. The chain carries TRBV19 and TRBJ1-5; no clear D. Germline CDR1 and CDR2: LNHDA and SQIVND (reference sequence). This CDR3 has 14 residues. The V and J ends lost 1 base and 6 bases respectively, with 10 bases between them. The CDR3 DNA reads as TGTGCCAGTAGTATAGGTCGCCCAGCTCAGCCCCAGCATTTT. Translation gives CASSIGRPAQPQHF.

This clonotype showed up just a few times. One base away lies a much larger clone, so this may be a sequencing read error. CDR3 sequence: CASSEAGGEETQYF. Written as DNA, the CDR3 is TGTGCCAGCAGTGAAGCGGGAGGGGAAGAGACCCAGTACTTC. V is TRBV25-1 and J is TRBJ2-5; 9 bases are a match to TRBD2. CDR1 is MGHDK, CDR2 SYGVNS, per germline. The CDR3 length is 14 residues. After removal of 2 bases from V and 3 bases from J, the junction contained 1 base not matched to a gene.

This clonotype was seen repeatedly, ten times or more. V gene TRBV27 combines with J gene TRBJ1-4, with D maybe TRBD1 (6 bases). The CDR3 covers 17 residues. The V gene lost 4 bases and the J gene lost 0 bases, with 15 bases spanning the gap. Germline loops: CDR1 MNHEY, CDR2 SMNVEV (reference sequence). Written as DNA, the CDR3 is TGTGCCAGCAGTTCCTCGGACAGACTGACAACTAATGAAAAACTGTTTTTT. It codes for CASSSSDRLTTNEKLFF.

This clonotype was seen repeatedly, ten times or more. In DNA, the CDR3 is TGTGCCAGCAGCGTAGAACCCACTGAAGCTTTCTTT. Translating it yields CASSVEPTEAFF. This chain connects TRBV3-1 to TRBJ1-1; no clear D. The CDR3 sequence is 12 residues long. The germline CDR1 and CDR2 sequences are LGHDT and YNNKEL (reference sequence). Trimming left V 5 bases short and J 4 bases short, with 8 bases between.

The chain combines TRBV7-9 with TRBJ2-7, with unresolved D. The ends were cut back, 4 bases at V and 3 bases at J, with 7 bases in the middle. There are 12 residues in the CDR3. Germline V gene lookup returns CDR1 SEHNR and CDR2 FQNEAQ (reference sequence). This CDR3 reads CASSSDHYEQYF. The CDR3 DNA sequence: TGTGCCAGCAGCTCGGACCACTACGAGCAGTACTTC.

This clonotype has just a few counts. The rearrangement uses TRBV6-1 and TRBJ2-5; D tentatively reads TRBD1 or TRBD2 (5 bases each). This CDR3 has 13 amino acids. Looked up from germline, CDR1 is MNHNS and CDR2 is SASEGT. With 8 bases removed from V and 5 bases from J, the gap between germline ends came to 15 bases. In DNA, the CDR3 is TGTGCCAGCCGGAAAGGGGAGTATGAGACCCAGTACTTC. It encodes CASRKGEYETQYF.

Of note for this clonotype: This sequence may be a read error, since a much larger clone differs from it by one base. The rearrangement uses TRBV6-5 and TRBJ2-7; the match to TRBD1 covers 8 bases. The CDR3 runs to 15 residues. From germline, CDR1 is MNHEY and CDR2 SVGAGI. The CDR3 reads CAGSYSTGAPYEQYF. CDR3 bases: TGTGCCGGCAGTTACTCGACAGGGGCCCCCTACGAGCAGTACTTC.

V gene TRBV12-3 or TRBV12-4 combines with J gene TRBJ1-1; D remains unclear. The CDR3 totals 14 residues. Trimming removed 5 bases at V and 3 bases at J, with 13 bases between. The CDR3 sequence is CASSQTGMDTEAFF. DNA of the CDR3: TGTGCCAGCAGTCAGACGGGAATGGACACTGAAGCTTTCTTT.

The CDR3 region has the DNA TGTGCCAGCAGTCCAAGGACAGCCTACAATGAGCAGTTCTTC. It encodes CASSPRTAYNEQFF. V and J are TRBV12-3 or TRBV12-4 and TRBJ2-1, with a tentative D call TRBD1 (6 bases). There are 14 residues in the CDR3. V lost 5 bases and J lost 2, with 10 bases in between.

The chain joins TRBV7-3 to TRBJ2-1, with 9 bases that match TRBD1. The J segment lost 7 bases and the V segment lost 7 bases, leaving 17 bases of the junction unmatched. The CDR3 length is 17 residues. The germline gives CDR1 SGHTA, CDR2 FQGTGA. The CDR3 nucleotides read TGTGCCAGCAACCATAAGGGTGGGACAGGGCAGAGGAATGAGCAGTTCTTC. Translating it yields CASNHKGGTGQRNEQFF. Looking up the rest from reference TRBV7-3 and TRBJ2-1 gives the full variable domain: GAGVSQTPSNKVTEKGKYVELRCDPISGHTALYWYRQSLGQGPEFLIYFQGTGAADDSGLPNDRFFAVRPEGSVSTLKIQRTERGDSAVYLCASNHKGGTGQRNEQFFGPGTRLTVL.

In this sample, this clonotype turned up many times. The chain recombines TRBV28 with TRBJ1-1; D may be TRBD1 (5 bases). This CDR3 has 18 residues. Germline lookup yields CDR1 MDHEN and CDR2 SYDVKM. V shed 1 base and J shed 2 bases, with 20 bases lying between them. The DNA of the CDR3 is TGTGCCAGCAGTTTATCCACCGGGGGTGGATTTAGCAACACTGAAGCTTTCTTT. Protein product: CASSLSTGGGFSNTEAFF.

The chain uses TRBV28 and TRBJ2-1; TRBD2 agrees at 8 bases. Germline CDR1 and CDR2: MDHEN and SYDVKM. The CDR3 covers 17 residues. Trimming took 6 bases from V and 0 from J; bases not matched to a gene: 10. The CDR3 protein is CASRIGLAGSSYNEQFF. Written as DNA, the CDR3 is TGTGCCAGCAGAATTGGACTAGCCGGGAGCTCCTACAATGAGCAGTTCTTC.

CDR3 nucleotide sequence: TGTGCCAGCACTTCTGCCGGGACAGGGAAAGGTGAGCAGTTCTTC. As protein: CASTSAGTGKGEQFF. The chain links TRBV27 to TRBJ2-1, with TRBD1 identical over 9 bases. This CDR3 comprises 15 residues. In germline, CDR1 is MNHEY, CDR2 SMNVEV (reference sequence). The junction had 13 bases not matched to a gene; V was cut back by 7 bases and J by 9 bases.

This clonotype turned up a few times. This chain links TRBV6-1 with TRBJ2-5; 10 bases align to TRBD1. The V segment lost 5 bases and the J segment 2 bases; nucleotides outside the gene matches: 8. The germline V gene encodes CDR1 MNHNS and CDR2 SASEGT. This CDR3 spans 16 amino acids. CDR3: CASSPLGTGAQETQYF. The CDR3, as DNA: TGTGCCAGCAGTCCGCTTGGGACAGGGGCGCAAGAGACCCAGTACTTC.

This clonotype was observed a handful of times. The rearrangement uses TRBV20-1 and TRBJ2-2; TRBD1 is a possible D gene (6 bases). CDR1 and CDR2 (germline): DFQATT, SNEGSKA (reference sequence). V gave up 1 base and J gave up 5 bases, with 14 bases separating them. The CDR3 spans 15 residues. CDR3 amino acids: CSARVPGDLTGELFF. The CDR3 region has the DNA TGCAGTGCTAGAGTACCAGGGGATTTGACCGGGGAGCTGTTTTTT.

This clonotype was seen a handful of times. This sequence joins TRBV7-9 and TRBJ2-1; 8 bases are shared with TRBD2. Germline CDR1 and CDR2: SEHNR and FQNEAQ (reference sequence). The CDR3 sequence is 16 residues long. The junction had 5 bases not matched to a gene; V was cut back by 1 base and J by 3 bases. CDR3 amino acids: CASSLVAGGNYNEQFF. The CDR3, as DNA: TGTGCCAGCAGCTTAGTGGCGGGAGGAAACTACAATGAGCAGTTCTTC.

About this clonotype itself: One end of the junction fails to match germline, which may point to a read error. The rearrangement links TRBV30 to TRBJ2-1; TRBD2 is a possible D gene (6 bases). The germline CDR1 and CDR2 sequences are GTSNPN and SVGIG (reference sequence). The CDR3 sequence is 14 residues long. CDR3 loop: CAWSDSGGRNEQLF. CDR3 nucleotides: TGTGCCTGGAGTGACTCCGGGGGAAGGAATGAGCAGCTCTTC. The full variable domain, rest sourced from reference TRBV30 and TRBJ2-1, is SQTIHQWPATLVQPVGSPLSLECTVEGTSNPNLYWYRQAAGRGLQLLFYSVGIGQISSEVPQNLSASRPQDRQFILSSKKLLLSDSGFYLCAWSDSGGRNEQLFGPGTRLTVL.

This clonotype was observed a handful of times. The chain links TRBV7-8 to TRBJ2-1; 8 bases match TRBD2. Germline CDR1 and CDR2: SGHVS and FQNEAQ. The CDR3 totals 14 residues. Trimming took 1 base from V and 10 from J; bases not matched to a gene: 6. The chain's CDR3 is CASSLEAGEEEQFF. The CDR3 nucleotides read TGTGCCAGCAGCTTAGAAGCGGGAGAGGAGGAGCAGTTCTTC. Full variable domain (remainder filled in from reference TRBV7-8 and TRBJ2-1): GAGVSQSPRYKVAKRGQDVALRCDPISGHVSLFWYQQALGQGPEFLTYFQNEAQLDKSGLPSDRFFAERPEGSVSTLKIQRTQQEDSAVYLCASSLEAGEEEQFFGPGTRLTVL.

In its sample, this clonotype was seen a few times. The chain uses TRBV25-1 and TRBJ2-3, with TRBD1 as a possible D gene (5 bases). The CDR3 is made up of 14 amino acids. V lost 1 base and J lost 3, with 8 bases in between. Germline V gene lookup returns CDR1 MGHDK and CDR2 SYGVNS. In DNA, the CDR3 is TGTGCCAGCAGTGAATTAACAGGAACAGATACGCAGTATTTT. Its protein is CASSELTGTDTQYF.